Included here is one T cell receptor (beta chain) sequence, with context. What it binds is unknown. The data derive from a study of T cell responses to AZD1222 COVID-19 vaccine. Study-wide points: Close to half of spike-specific TCRs reportedly recognize unmutated variant regions.

Assay: immunoSEQ multiplex PCR; the TCRdb copy retains only in-frame clones and omits some. The sample has 150,000 or so clones; roughly nine tenths are singletons. V dropped 5 bases and J dropped 3 bases, with 8 bases sitting between them. Looked up from germline, CDR1 is SQVTM and CDR2 is ANQGSEA. The CDR3 length is 11 residues. The chain combines TRBV29-1 with TRBJ2-7; D is possibly TRBD1 (5 bases). The receptor was derived from an adult who had recovered from COVID-19. This specimen consisted of peripheral blood, obtained after recovery from COVID-19. The chain's CDR3 is CSVLDSYEQYF. The CDR3 DNA is TGCAGCGTTTTAGACAGCTACGAGCAGTACTTC.